One sample yielded the 10 T cell receptor beta chains listed below, sequenced in a study of blood T cell repertoires in COVID-19. Produced via immunoSEQ multiplex PCR; TCRdb's table is partial and in-frame only. Found here are around 260,000 clones, roughly nine tenths of them singletons; the top ten hold roughly 9.8%. Input material: peripheral blood. Source of these receptors: a middle-aged man who had recovered from COVID-19.

J is TRBJ1-2 and V is TRBV12-3 or TRBV12-4; D is possibly TRBD1 (5 bases). Trimming stripped 7 bases from V and 3 bases from J, with 12 bases between. This CDR3 has 13 amino acids. Written as DNA, the CDR3 is TGTGCCAGCAAACTACTGACAGACTATGGCTACACCTTC. Translation: CASKLLTDYGYTF.

The genes are TRBV2 and TRBJ2-1; TRBD2 agrees at 11 bases. Trimming at V came to 8 bases and at J to 1 base, leaving 4 bases not matched to a gene. The V gene's germline CDR1 is SNHLY and CDR2 FYNNEI. CDR3 length equals 15 residues. CDR3 in amino acids: CASRTSGQSYNEQFF. CDR3 nucleotide sequence: TGTGCCAGCCGGACTAGCGGGCAATCCTACAATGAGCAGTTCTTC.

The chain carries TRBV5-4 and TRBJ2-2, with 10 bases lining up with TRBD2. With V trimmed by 7 bases and J by 4 bases, 10 bases remained unmatched. Germline-derived CDR1 and CDR2 are SGHNT and YYREEE (reference sequence). This CDR3 has 16 residues. The CDR3 DNA sequence: TGTGCCAGCGGCCCCGGGGCTAGCGGGGGCACCGGGGAGCTGTTTTTT. Translating gives CASGPGASGGTGELFF. Drawing the rest from reference TRBV5-4 and TRBJ2-2, the complete variable domain is ETGVTQSPTHLIKTRGQQVTLRCSSQSGHNTVSWYQQALGQGPQFIFQYYREEENGRGNFPPRFSGLQFPNYSSELNVNALELDDSALYLCASGPGASGGTGELFFGEGSRLTVL.

This chain uses TRBV6-5 with TRBJ1-5; D is perhaps TRBD1 (6 bases). Trimming removed 7 bases from V and 4 bases from J, with 11 bases in between. The CDR3 consists of 13 residues. Germline V lookup: CDR1 MNHEY, CDR2 SVGAGI. This chain's CDR3 is CASKRGANQPQHF. CDR3 nucleotides: TGTGCCAGCAAACGGGGGGCTAATCAGCCCCAGCATTTT.

V and J are TRBV30 and TRBJ2-1, with 7 positions matching TRBD2. J was trimmed by 6 bases and V by 3 bases; bases with no gene match: 5. Germline V gives CDR1 GTSNPN, CDR2 SVGIG (reference sequence). This CDR3 contains 13 residues. CDR3 sequence (DNA): TGTGCCTGGAGGGCGGGAGCAGGCAATGAGCAGTTCTTC. This encodes CAWRAGAGNEQFF.

The V call is TRBV5-6, the J call TRBJ2-5; no firm D call. Trimming took 1 base from V and 2 from J, leaving 9 bases between them. The CDR3 totals 14 residues. Germline-derived CDR1 and CDR2 are SGHDT and YYEEEE. CDR3 DNA sequence: TGTGCCAGCAGCTTGAGGCGGTTGCAAGAGACCCAGTACTTC. Translation: CASSLRRLQETQYF.

This chain links TRBV14 with TRBJ2-1, with 7 bases matching TRBD2. Germline V gives CDR1 SGHDN, CDR2 FVKESK. V lost 5 bases, J lost 4 bases, and 8 bases stayed unmatched. The CDR3 covers 15 residues. The CDR3 loop reads CASSDALAVYNEQFF. The CDR3 DNA reads TGTGCCAGCAGCGACGCCCTAGCGGTATACAATGAGCAGTTCTTC.

This clone qualifies as medium-sized. The chain has TRBV27 and TRBJ2-2; TRBD2 agrees at 12 bases. The CDR3 is 18 residues long. CDR1 MNHEY and CDR2 SMNVEV come from the germline V gene (reference sequence). V dropped 5 bases and J dropped 6; count of bases not matched to a gene: 13. For the CDR3, the DNA is TGTGCCAGCAGTGTCGGACTAGCGGGAAATGTTCCCCCCGGGGAGCTGTTTTTT. Translated, it gives CASSVGLAGNVPPGELFF.

The V and J genes are TRBV5-6 and TRBJ2-1; maybe TRBD2 (6 bases). Trimming took 4 bases from V and 6 from J, leaving 11 bases between them. This CDR3 is 13 amino acids long. Germline V gene lookup returns CDR1 SGHDT and CDR2 YYEEEE. Here the CDR3 reads CASSGGLFNEQFF. The CDR3 DNA reads TGTGCCAGCAGCGGGGGACTCTTCAATGAGCAGTTCTTC.

The CDR3 sequence is CASSAGQGIRNTEAFF. The DNA for the CDR3 is TGTGCCAGCAGCGCCGGACAGGGGATACGGAACACTGAAGCTTTCTTT. The genes are TRBV9 and TRBJ1-1; 9 nucleotides agree with TRBD1. Germline CDR1 and CDR2: SGDLS and YYNGEE. The CDR3 has 16 residues. Trimming at V came to 3 bases and at J to 1 base, leaving 7 bases not matched to a gene. The complete variable domain, with remaining parts taken from reference TRBV9 and TRBJ1-1, reads DSGVTQTPKHLITATGQRVTLRCSPRSGDLSVYWYQQSLDQGLQFLIQYYNGEERAKGNILERFSAQQFPDLHSELNLSSLELGDSALYFCASSAGQGIRNTEAFFGQGTRLTVV.